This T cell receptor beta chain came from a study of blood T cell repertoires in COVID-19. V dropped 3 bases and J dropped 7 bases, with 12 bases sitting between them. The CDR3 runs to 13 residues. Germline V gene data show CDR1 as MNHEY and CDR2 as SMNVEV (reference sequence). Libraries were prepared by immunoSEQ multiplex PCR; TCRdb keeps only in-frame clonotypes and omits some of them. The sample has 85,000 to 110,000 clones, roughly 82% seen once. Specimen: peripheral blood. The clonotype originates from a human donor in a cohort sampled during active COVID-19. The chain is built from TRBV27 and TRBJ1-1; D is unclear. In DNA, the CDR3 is TGTGCCAGCAGTTTGTCGGGGTGGGGTGAAGCTTTCTTT. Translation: CASSLSGWGEAFF.